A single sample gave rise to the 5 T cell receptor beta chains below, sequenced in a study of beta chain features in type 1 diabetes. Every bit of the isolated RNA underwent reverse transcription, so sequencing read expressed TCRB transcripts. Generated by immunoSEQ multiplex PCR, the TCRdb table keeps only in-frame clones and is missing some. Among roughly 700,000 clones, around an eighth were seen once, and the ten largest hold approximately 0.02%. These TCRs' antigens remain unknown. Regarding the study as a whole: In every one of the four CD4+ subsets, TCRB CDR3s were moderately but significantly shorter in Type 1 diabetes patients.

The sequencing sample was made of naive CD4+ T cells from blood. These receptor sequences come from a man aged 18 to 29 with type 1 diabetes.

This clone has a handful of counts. Here the CDR3 reads CASSQDHGAGWTSYNEQFF. CDR3 in DNA: TGCGCCAGCAGCCAAGATCATGGGGCAGGGTGGACCTCCTACAATGAGCAGTTCTTC. The V gene is TRBV4-1, the J gene TRBJ2-1; D may be TRBD1 (5 bases). Germline values: CDR1 MGHRA, CDR2 YSYEKL. CDR3 size: 19 residues. V was pared by 0 bases and J by 0 bases, with 18 bases between.

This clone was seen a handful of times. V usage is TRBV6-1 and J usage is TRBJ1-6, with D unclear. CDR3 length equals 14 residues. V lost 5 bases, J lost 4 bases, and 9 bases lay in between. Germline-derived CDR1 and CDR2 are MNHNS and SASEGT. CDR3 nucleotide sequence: TGTGCCAGCAGTCGGGCAGTATATAATTCACCCCTCCACTTT. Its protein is CASSRAVYNSPLHF.

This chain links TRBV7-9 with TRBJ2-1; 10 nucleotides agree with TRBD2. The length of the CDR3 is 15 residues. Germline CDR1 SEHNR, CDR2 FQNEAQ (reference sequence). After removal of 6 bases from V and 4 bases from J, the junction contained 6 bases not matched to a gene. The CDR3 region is CASSPGTSEYNEQFF. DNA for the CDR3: TGTGCCAGCAGTCCCGGGACTAGCGAATACAATGAGCAGTTCTTC.

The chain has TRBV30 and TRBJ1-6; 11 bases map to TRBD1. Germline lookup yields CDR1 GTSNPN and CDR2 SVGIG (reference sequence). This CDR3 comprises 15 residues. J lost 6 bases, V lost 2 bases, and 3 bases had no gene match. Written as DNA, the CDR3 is TGTGCCTGGAGTAGGGGACAGGGGGGTAATTCACCCCTCCACTTT. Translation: CAWSRGQGGNSPLHF.

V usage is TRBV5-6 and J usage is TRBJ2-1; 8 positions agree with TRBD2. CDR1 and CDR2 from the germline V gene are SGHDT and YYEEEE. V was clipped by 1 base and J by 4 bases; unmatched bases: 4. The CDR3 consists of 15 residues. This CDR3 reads CASSLQRGIYNEQFF. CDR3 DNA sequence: TGTGCCAGCAGCTTGCAGCGGGGGATTTACAATGAGCAGTTCTTC.